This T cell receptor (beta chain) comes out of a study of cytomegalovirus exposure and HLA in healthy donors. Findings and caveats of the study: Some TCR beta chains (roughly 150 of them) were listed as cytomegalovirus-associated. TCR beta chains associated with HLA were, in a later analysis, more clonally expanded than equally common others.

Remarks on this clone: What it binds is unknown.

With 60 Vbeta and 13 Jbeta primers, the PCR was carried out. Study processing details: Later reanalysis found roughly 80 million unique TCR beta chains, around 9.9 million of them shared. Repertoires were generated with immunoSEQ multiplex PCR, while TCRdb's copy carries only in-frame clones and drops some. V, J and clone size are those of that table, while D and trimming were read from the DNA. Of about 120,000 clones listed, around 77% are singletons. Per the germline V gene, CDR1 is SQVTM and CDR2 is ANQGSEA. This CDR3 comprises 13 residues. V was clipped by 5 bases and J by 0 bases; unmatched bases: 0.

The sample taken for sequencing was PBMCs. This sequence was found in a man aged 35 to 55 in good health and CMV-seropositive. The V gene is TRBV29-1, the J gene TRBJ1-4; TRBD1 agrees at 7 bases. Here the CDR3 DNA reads TGCAGCGTTACAGGGGCAACTAATGAAAAACTGTTTTTT. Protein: CSVTGATNEKLFF.